The 14 T cell receptor beta chains given below trace back to one sample, sequenced in a study of chemoradiotherapy in HPV16-positive cancers. The data were produced by immunoSEQ multiplex PCR, yet TCRdb's version contains in-frame clones alone and is incomplete. Found here are 4,000 to 6,000 clones, about 91% of them singletons; the top ten hold approximately 3%. The sample was tumor tissue, taken from a patient who underwent chemoradiotherapy. These receptors were collected from a human donor with HPV-associated anogenital cancer.

The CDR3 region has the DNA TGTGCCAGCAGCTTAAACGTCAGGACGGCCAAGACCCAGTACTTC. It encodes CASSLNVRTAKTQYF. J is TRBJ2-5 and V is TRBV11-2; D call uncertain. Germline V gene lookup returns CDR1 SGHAT and CDR2 FQNNGV. This CDR3 has 15 residues. V was clipped by 2 bases and J by 6 bases, with 16 bases between them. The complete variable domain, with remaining parts taken from reference TRBV11-2 and TRBJ2-5, reads EAGVAQSPRYKIIEKRQSVAFWCNPISGHATLYWYQQILGQGPKLLIQFQNNGVVDDSQLPKDRFSAERLKGVDSTLKIQPAKLEDSAVYLCASSLNVRTAKTQYFGPGTRLLVL.

V is TRBV2 and J is TRBJ1-5, with D possibly TRBD1 on 6 matching bases. Germline V CDR1 and CDR2: SNHLY, FYNNEI. V shed 5 bases and J shed 9 bases, with 14 bases lying between them. The CDR3 is 13 residues long. CDR3 coding DNA: TGTGCCAGCAGTTCACAGGGTCCTATGCCCCAGCATTTT. It encodes CASSSQGPMPQHF. Full variable domain (outside the CDR3, taken from reference TRBV2 and TRBJ1-5): EPEVTQTPSHQVTQMGQEVILRCVPISNHLYFYWYRQILGQKVEFLVSFYNNEISEKSEIFDDQFSVERPDGSNFTLKIRSTKLEDSAMYFCASSSQGPMPQHFGDGTRLSIL.

The CDR3 DNA reads as TGTGCCAGCAGCTTCTTTGGCGTATCGGGGGCGAATGGCTACACCTTC. This sequence encodes CASSFFGVSGANGYTF. This sequence joins TRBV7-9 and TRBJ1-2, with D possibly TRBD1 on 6 matching bases. The germline gives CDR1 SEHNR, CDR2 FQNEAQ (reference sequence). The CDR3 contains 16 residues. V gave up 3 bases and J gave up 6 bases, with 20 bases separating them.

The V gene is TRBV30, the J gene TRBJ2-6; possibly TRBD2 for D (6 bases). The CDR3 consists of 16 residues. Germline V CDR1 and CDR2: GTSNPN, SVGIG (reference sequence). V lost 6 bases to trimming and J lost 4 bases, with 19 bases between them. This chain's CDR3 is CACSLAHLGGANVLTF. For the CDR3, the DNA is TGTGCCTGTTCACTAGCCCATCTGGGGGGGGCCAACGTCCTGACTTTC.

J is TRBJ1-1 and V is TRBV4-3; no firm D call. The CDR3 sequence is 14 residues long. Germline V lookup: CDR1 LGHNA, CDR2 YSLEER. Trimming removed 1 base at V and 0 bases at J, with 6 bases between. The CDR3 sequence is CASSQAGVNTEAFF. The CDR3 bases are TGCGCCAGCAGCCAAGCCGGAGTGAACACTGAAGCTTTCTTT.

This sequence joins TRBV10-3 and TRBJ2-2; D gene unclear. Germline loops: CDR1 ENHRY, CDR2 SYGVKD. Deletions cut 5 bases from V and 0 bases from J, with 10 bases between. This CDR3 is built from 15 residues. The CDR3 spells CAISPTGSNTGELFF. As DNA, the CDR3 is TGTGCCATCAGTCCGACTGGATCGAACACCGGGGAGCTGTTTTTT.

The chain employs TRBV15 and TRBJ1-1; D gene uncertain. With 0 bases removed from V and 1 base from J, the gap between germline ends came to 6 bases. CDR1 LNHNV and CDR2 YYDKDF come from the germline V gene (reference sequence). This CDR3 has 14 residues. The CDR3 coding sequence is TGTGCCACCAGCAGAGATACAGAGAACACTGAAGCTTTCTTT. This codes for CATSRDTENTEAFF.

This sequence joins TRBV10-2 and TRBJ2-4, with D possibly matching TRBD1 (6 bases). Germline CDR1 and CDR2: WSHSY and SAAADI. Trimming left V 5 bases short and J 8 bases short, with 16 bases between. The CDR3 spans 14 residues. CDR3 residues: CASSLGGRWDIQYF. DNA of the CDR3: TGCGCCAGCAGTTTAGGGGGAAGGTGGGACATTCAGTACTTC.

This clone was picked up one time. The rearrangement links TRBV10-3 to TRBJ2-3, with D unclear. CDR3 length: 16 amino acids. Germline V lookup: CDR1 ENHRY, CDR2 SYGVKD. V was trimmed by 6 bases and J by 3 bases, leaving 19 bases between them. In DNA form, the CDR3 reads TGTGCCATCAGCCATGTAGGTCCCTCTAAGACAGATACGCAGTATTTT. Amino acids: CAISHVGPSKTDTQYF.

The V and J genes are TRBV5-6 and TRBJ2-1, with 7 bases identical to TRBD1. The CDR3 extends over 13 amino acids. V was clipped by 6 bases and J by 4 bases; unmatched bases: 4. Germline lookup yields CDR1 SGHDT and CDR2 YYEEEE. The CDR3: CASTETGYNEQFF. In DNA form, the CDR3 reads TGTGCCAGCACAGAGACAGGGTACAATGAGCAGTTCTTC.

The chain links TRBV7-2 to TRBJ1-2; tentative D call: TRBD1 (5 bases). This CDR3 is built from 13 residues. Trimming left V 1 base short and J 6 bases short, with 9 bases between. Germline V gene lookup returns CDR1 SGHTA and CDR2 FQGNSA. The CDR3 DNA reads TGTGCCAGCAGCTTAGAGTGGGGCGATGGCTACACCTTC. Protein: CASSLEWGDGYTF. The full variable domain, its missing parts supplied by reference TRBV7-2 and TRBJ1-2, is GAGVSQSPSNKVTEKGKDVELRCDPISGHTALYWYRQSLGQGLEFLIYFQGNSAPDKSGLPSDRFSAERTGGSVSTLTIQRTQQEDSAVYLCASSLEWGDGYTFGSGTRLTVV.

The count of this clone is one. This chain uses TRBV6-5 with TRBJ1-1; unclear D gene. V was cut by 1 base and J by 1 base, with 4 bases left in between. CDR3 length equals 13 residues. CDR1 MNHEY and CDR2 SVGAGI come from the germline V gene. CDR3 residues: CASSYFGNTEAFF. Written as DNA, the CDR3 is TGTGCCAGCAGTTACTTTGGGAACACTGAAGCTTTCTTT.

This sequence joins TRBV11-3 and TRBJ2-1, with 7 nucleotides matching TRBD1. Germline values: CDR1 SGHNT, CDR2 YENEEA. The CDR3 totals 13 residues. Unmatched junction bases numbered 6, after V lost 5 bases and J lost 8 bases. This CDR3 is CASSPTGNHEQFF. CDR3 coding DNA: TGTGCCAGCAGCCCGACAGGGAACCATGAGCAGTTCTTC.

The rearrangement joins TRBV7-9 to TRBJ1-2; no clear D gene. The CDR3 covers 13 residues. Looked up from germline, CDR1 is SEHNR and CDR2 is FQNEAQ (reference sequence). Trimming pared 6 bases from V and 4 bases from J, leaving 12 bases between. The CDR3 nucleotides are TGTGCCAGCAGTCCCCAAAGTTCCTATGGCTACACCTTC. Protein: CASSPQSSYGYTF. The entire variable domain, with the rest obtained from reference TRBV7-9 and TRBJ1-2, is as follows: DTGVSQNPRHKITKRGQNVTFRCDPISEHNRLYWYRQTLGQGPEFLTYFQNEAQLEKSRLLSDRFSAERPKGSFSTLEIQRTEQGDSAMYLCASSPQSSYGYTFGSGTRLTVV.